The 22 T cell receptor beta chains in this list originate from one sample, sequenced in a study of metastatic and nonmetastatic thyroid tumors. Patients had received no treatment of any kind before thyroid surgery. Through MiXCR, TCRdb re-clonotyped the PCR reads. The sample includes thousands of clones, under 45% of them seen just once. The sample comprised tumor tissue. The receptors were gathered from a female donor with papillary thyroid cancer or a benign thyroid nodule (not recorded which). Some clones in this sample may be carry-over from other donors' samples.

The rearrangement links TRBV3-1 to TRBJ1-1; 8 bases are shared with TRBD1. The V gene's germline CDR1 is LGHDT and CDR2 YNNKEL (reference sequence). Unmatched junction bases numbered 4, after V lost 6 bases and J lost 1 base. There are 14 residues in the CDR3. The CDR3 DNA is TGTGCCAGCAGTACAACAGGGGGGAACACTGAAGCTTTCTTT. Its protein product is CASSTTGGNTEAFF.

This sequence joins TRBV28 and TRBJ1-5; D remains unclear. The CDR3 contains 13 residues. Trimming cost V 3 bases and J 5 bases, with 8 bases left between them. CDR1 MDHEN and CDR2 SYDVKM come from the germline V gene. The CDR3 here is CASSLVGDQPQHF. In nucleotides, the CDR3 is TGTGCCAGCAGTTTGGTCGGGGATCAGCCCCAGCATTTT.

The chain uses TRBV30 and TRBJ2-2; no firm D call. Trimming removed 0 bases at V and 3 bases at J, with 11 bases between. The CDR3 covers 15 residues. Germline V lookup: CDR1 GTSNPN, CDR2 SVGIG (reference sequence). CDR3 amino acids: CAWSVWLMDTGELFF. The CDR3, as DNA: TGTGCCTGGAGTGTGTGGTTAATGGACACCGGGGAGCTGTTTTTT. The full variable domain, completed using reference TRBV30 and TRBJ2-2, is SQTIHQWPATLVQPVGSPLSLECTVEGTSNPNLYWYRQAAGRGLQLLFYSVGIGQISSEVPQNLSASRPQDRQFILSSKKLLLSDSGFYLCAWSVWLMDTGELFFGEGSRLTVL.

V usage is TRBV19 and J usage is TRBJ2-1; 9 bases are shared with TRBD2. CDR1 and CDR2 (germline): LNHDA, SQIVND (reference sequence). The CDR3 runs to 16 residues. V trimming: 7 bases; J trimming: 6 bases; junction bases outside the gene matches: 13. The CDR3 nucleotides are TGTGCCAGTAAGGAAGGGCTGCTAGCGGGAAGCAATGAGCAGTTCTTC. Translating gives CASKEGLLAGSNEQFF.

There are a few counts of this clone. At one end the junction does not follow the germline gene, possibly because of a read error. Other DNA sequences in the same sample also yield this CDR3. The chain carries TRBV19 and TRBJ2-7; possibly TRBD1 for D (6 bases). This CDR3 has 15 amino acids. Per germline, CDR1 LNHDA and CDR2 SQIVND (reference sequence). The CDR3 region has the DNA TGTGCCAGTAGGAAAGTCGGGGACACCTCCTACGAGCAATACTTC. Its protein product is CASRKVGDTSYEQYF.

In this sample, this clone turned up a few times. The chain uses TRBV27 and TRBJ1-5, with a possible D match to TRBD1 (5 bases). CDR3 size: 18 residues. Germline CDR1 reads MNHEY; CDR2 reads SMNVEV (reference sequence). Trimming left V 0 bases short and J 7 bases short, with 22 bases between. CDR3 coding DNA: TGTGCCAGCAGTTTATCGGCCTGGAGTCGGGGGGACTTGCAGCCCCAGCATTTT. It is translated as CASSLSAWSRGDLQPQHF.

V usage is TRBV7-2 and J usage is TRBJ1-3; D remains unclear. The CDR3 consists of 15 residues. V was trimmed by 1 base and J by 1 base, leaving 8 bases between them. Germline lookup yields CDR1 SGHTA and CDR2 FQGNSA. The DNA for the CDR3 is TGTGCCAGCAGCTTAGGGGGATATTCTGGAAACACCATATATTTT. This gives the protein CASSLGGYSGNTIYF.

The rearrangement joins TRBV6-2 or TRBV6-3 to TRBJ1-1; D remains unclear. Looked up from germline, CDR1 is MNHEY and CDR2 is SVGEGT. The length of the CDR3 is 15 residues. The V gene lost 0 bases and the J gene lost 4 bases, with 12 bases spanning the gap. CDR3 coding DNA: TGTGCCAGCAGTTACTCCGGGGTGGGCTGCACTGAAGCTTTCTTT. Encoded protein: CASSYSGVGCTEAFF.

This clone was counted at least ten times. The V call is TRBV5-4, the J call TRBJ2-3, with 10 bases identical to TRBD2. The junction had 7 bases not matched to a gene; V was cut back by 0 bases and J by 3 bases. Germline loops: CDR1 SGHNT, CDR2 YYREEE (reference sequence). CDR3 length: 17 residues. Here the CDR3 reads CASSLVPSGSRTDTQYF. The CDR3 nucleotides read TGTGCCAGCAGCTTGGTGCCTAGCGGGAGCAGGACAGATACGCAGTATTTT.

By proportion, this clone is medium-sized. The chain is built from TRBV7-9 and TRBJ2-5; 8 nucleotides match TRBD1. The CDR3 runs 14 residues. CDR1 and CDR2 (germline): SEHNR, FQNEAQ (reference sequence). The junction had 2 bases not matched to a gene; V was cut back by 4 bases and J by 1 base. This CDR3 reads CASSWTGTQETQYF. The CDR3 DNA reads as TGTGCCAGCAGCTGGACAGGGACCCAAGAGACCCAGTACTTC.

This clone counts as medium-sized (0.01 to 0.1%). This chain uses TRBV27 with TRBJ2-1; a weak D match, TRBD2 (6 bases). CDR1 is MNHEY, CDR2 SMNVEV, per germline (reference sequence). This CDR3 has 15 amino acids. V was shortened by 5 bases and J by 2 bases, with 13 bases between the two germline ends. The CDR3, as DNA: TGTGCCAGCAGTGGCGGGACGTACACCTACAATGAGCAGTTCTTC. Its protein is CASSGGTYTYNEQFF.

Relative to its sample, this clone is medium-sized (0.01 to 0.1%). V gene TRBV7-8 combines with J gene TRBJ1-1, with 12 bases lining up with TRBD1. Losses at the gene ends were 3 bases for V and 1 base for J; bases not matched to a gene: 6. The CDR3 extends over 17 amino acids. CDR1 SGHVS and CDR2 FQNEAQ come from the germline V gene. The CDR3 reads CASSLGTGGARNTEAFF. Here the CDR3 DNA reads TGTGCCAGCAGCTTGGGGACAGGGGGCGCCCGGAACACTGAAGCTTTCTTT.

This clone counts as large. The chain carries TRBV7-2 and TRBJ2-1; weak D call: TRBD2 (7 bases). The CDR3 is made up of 17 amino acids. Per the germline V gene, CDR1 is SGHTA and CDR2 is FQGNSA. Trimming pared 1 base from V and 0 bases from J, leaving 13 bases between. CDR3 loop: CASSLGRGGSSYNEQFF. Here the CDR3 DNA reads TGTGCCAGCAGCTTAGGAAGGGGGGGGAGCTCCTACAATGAGCAGTTCTTC.

This chain links TRBV10-3 with TRBJ1-6; TRBD1 matches 7 bases. With 8 bases clipped from V and 8 bases from J, the junction kept 12 bases outside the gene matches. The CDR3 sequence is 15 residues long. Germline V gives CDR1 ENHRY, CDR2 SYGVKD. The CDR3 spells CAIRRTGAKDSPLHF. The CDR3 bases are TGTGCCATCCGCAGGACAGGCGCTAAGGATTCACCCCTCCACTTT.

V usage is TRBV6-1 and J usage is TRBJ1-6; D is perhaps TRBD1 (5 bases). The CDR3 extends over 15 amino acids. Looked up from germline, CDR1 is MNHNS and CDR2 is SASEGT. Trimming took 6 bases from V and 7 from J, leaving 16 bases between them. The CDR3 coding sequence is TGTGCCAGCAGAGAGGGGTGGGTGGGAAATTCACCCCTCCACTTT. Translating gives CASREGWVGNSPLHF.

This clone was observed a handful of times. This chain uses TRBV12-3 or TRBV12-4 with TRBJ1-1; D remains unclear. This CDR3 has 11 amino acids. V lost 6 bases and J 10 bases, leaving 12 bases between the germline ends. The chain's CDR3 is CASSPGERAFF. DNA of the CDR3: TGTGCCAGCAGCCCAGGCGAGAGAGCTTTCTTT.

This clone was seen only a few times. V is TRBV19 and J is TRBJ2-2, with no clear D. There are 14 residues in the CDR3. V was clipped by 5 bases and J by 0 bases, with 7 bases between them. Looked up from germline, CDR1 is LNHDA and CDR2 is SQIVND (reference sequence). This CDR3 is CASSRDANTGELFF. Here the CDR3 DNA reads TGTGCCAGTAGTCGAGACGCGAACACCGGGGAGCTGTTTTTT.

This clone is classed as large. The V and J genes are TRBV14 and TRBJ2-7; 9 bases agree with TRBD1. After removal of 3 bases from V and 3 bases from J, the junction contained 6 bases not matched to a gene. The CDR3 totals 15 residues. The V gene's germline CDR1 is SGHDN and CDR2 FVKESK. CDR3 DNA sequence: TGTGCCAGCAGCCATGCCGGGACAGGGCACTACGAGCAGTACTTC. It is translated as CASSHAGTGHYEQYF. The variable domain in full, completed from reference TRBV14 and TRBJ2-7, reads EAGVTQFPSHSVIEKGQTVTLRCDPISGHDNLYWYRRVMGKEIKFLLHFVKESKQDESGMPNNRFLAERTGGTYSTLKVQPAELEDSGVYFCASSHAGTGHYEQYFGPGTRLTVT.

This chain links TRBV18 with TRBJ1-6, with a possible D match to TRBD1 (5 bases). The V and J ends lost 3 bases and 9 bases respectively, with 9 bases between them. The germline V gene has CDR1 KGHSH and CDR2 LQKENI. This CDR3 has 13 amino acids. The CDR3 region has the DNA TGTGCCAGCTCACCGGGGGGGGTTTCACCCCTCCACTTT. It specifies CASSPGGVSPLHF.

This clone qualifies as medium-sized. J is TRBJ2-1 and V is TRBV29-1, with TRBD2 identical over 8 bases. This CDR3 is 11 amino acids long. Germline V gene data show CDR1 as SQVTM and CDR2 as ANQGSEA. V shed 6 bases and J 9 bases; nucleotides not matched to a gene: 4. This chain's CDR3 is CSVLAGLEQFF. Here the CDR3 DNA reads TGCAGCGTCCTAGCGGGCCTTGAGCAGTTCTTC.

The chain couples TRBV6-1 to TRBJ1-3, with no clear D. V dropped 2 bases and J dropped 4 bases, with 9 bases sitting between them. CDR1 is MNHNS and CDR2 is SASEGT in the germline V gene. The CDR3 totals 14 residues. The DNA of the CDR3 is TGTGCCAGCAGTGAACTGGGATTCGGAAACACCATATATTTT. This gives the protein CASSELGFGNTIYF.

The chain uses TRBV28 and TRBJ2-7; a weak D match, TRBD1 (6 bases). Deletions cut 5 bases from V and 3 bases from J, with 14 bases between. This CDR3 comprises 14 residues. The V gene's germline CDR1 is MDHEN and CDR2 SYDVKM. DNA for the CDR3: TGTGCCAGCAGTCCCCCCGAGGACAGCTACGAGCAGTACTTC. As protein: CASSPPEDSYEQYF.